The sequence of this T cell receptor (beta chain) was determined in a study of blood T cell repertoires in COVID-19. Looking at the study overall: Sample material is recorded as cDNA or gDNA derived from T cells, B-cell-depleted T cells, or PBMCs.

The method was immunoSEQ multiplex PCR; TCRdb's version includes in-frame clones alone and lacks a portion of them. There are 85,000 to 95,000 clones in the sample; around 87% occur only once, and approximately 7.4% lies in the top ten. The CDR3 runs 14 residues. CDR1 is ENHRY and CDR2 is SYGVKD in the germline V gene. V lost 3 bases, J lost 5 bases, and 11 bases lay in between. Sample: peripheral blood. The TCR originated in a human donor with acute or convalescent COVID-19. The donor label of this sample is uncertain. The chain combines TRBV10-3 with TRBJ2-1; TRBD2 is a possible D gene (6 bases). The CDR3 coding sequence is TGTGCCATCAGTGACGGGAGAGGCCACAATGAGCAGTTCTTC. Translating gives CAISDGRGHNEQFF.